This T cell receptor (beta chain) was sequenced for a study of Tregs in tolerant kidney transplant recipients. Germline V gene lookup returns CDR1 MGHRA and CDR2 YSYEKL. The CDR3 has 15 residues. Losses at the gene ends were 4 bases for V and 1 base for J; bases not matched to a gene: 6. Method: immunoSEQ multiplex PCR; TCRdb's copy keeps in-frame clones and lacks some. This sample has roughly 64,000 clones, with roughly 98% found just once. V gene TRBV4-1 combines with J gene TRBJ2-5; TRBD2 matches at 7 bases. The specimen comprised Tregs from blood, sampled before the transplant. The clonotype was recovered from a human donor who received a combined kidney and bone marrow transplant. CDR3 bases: TGCGCCAGCAGCCCGGGAGGCCGGACCCAAGAGACCCAGTACTTC. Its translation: CASSPGGRTQETQYF.